Listed here are 2 T cell receptor beta chains from one sample, sequenced in a study of blood T cell repertoires in COVID-19. Sequencing was performed with immunoSEQ multiplex PCR; in TCRdb, only in-frame clones are kept and a portion is missing. The data show some 220,000 clones, just under 85% seen once. Material for sequencing was peripheral blood. These receptors all stem from a man aged 50 to 60 with acute or convalescent COVID-19.

The chain employs TRBV7-3 and TRBJ2-3; 14 positions agree with TRBD2. The germline V gene encodes CDR1 SGHTA and CDR2 FQGTGA. The CDR3 is 16 residues long. J was trimmed by 3 bases and V by 3 bases; bases with no gene match: 2. CDR3 sequence reads: CASSLGLAGETDTQYF. The CDR3 DNA follows: TGTGCCAGCAGCTTGGGACTAGCGGGGGAGACAGATACGCAGTATTTT.

This chain joins TRBV25-1 and TRBJ1-6, with D tentatively TRBD1 (5 bases). The CDR3 has 16 residues. Trimming removed 1 base at V and 8 bases at J, with 15 bases between. Per the germline V gene, CDR1 is MGHDK and CDR2 is SYGVNS. CDR3 in amino acids: CASSEWGTTQDSPLHF. The CDR3 region has the DNA TGTGCCAGCAGTGAATGGGGCACGACCCAAGATTCACCCCTCCACTTT.